The source of this T cell receptor (beta chain) is a study of graft-versus-host responses after intestinal transplantation. Whole-study context: Induction using anti-thymocyte globulin, followed by tacrolimus and steroids for approximately three years, was given to all recipients. Study findings and constraints: Present in recipient marrow, GvH clones included some that appeared first in ileum or blood. The presence of high graft-versus-host to host-versus-graft clonal ratios in allografts characterized patients with graft-donor T cell macrochimerism. Among circulating GvH clones, peak levels were associated with early post-transplant declines in HvG clones.

TCRdb's table, derived via immunoSEQ multiplex PCR, lists solely in-frame clones and lacks some. The sample has roughly 120,000 clones, just under 95% seen once; the top ten hold roughly 0.5%. Trimming cost V 0 bases and J 3 bases, with 6 bases left between them. This CDR3 spans 13 amino acids. Concerning this clone itself: Its antigen is still unknown.

The sample consisted of unstimulated CD8+ T cells sorted from spleen or lymph node cells, taken before intestinal transplant. The chain combines TRBV5-3 with TRBJ1-1, with a weak D call TRBD1 (5 bases). TRBV5-3 is reported as an ORF; its role is uncertain. The TCR was taken from a human donor who received an intestinal transplant. The CDR3 region is CARSLGGYTEAFF. The DNA for the CDR3 is TGTGCCAGAAGCTTGGGGGGGTACACTGAAGCTTTCTTT.